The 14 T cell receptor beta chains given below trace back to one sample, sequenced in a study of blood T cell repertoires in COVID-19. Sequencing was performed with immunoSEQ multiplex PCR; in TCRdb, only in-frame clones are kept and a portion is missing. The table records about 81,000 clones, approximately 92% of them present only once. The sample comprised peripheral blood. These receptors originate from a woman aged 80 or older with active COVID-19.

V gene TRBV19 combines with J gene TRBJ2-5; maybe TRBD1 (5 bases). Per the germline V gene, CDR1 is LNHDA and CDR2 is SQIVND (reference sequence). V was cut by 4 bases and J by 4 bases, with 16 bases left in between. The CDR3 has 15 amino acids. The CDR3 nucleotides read TGTGCCAGTAGTAGGAGCCCAGGGAACCGAGAGACCCAGTACTTC. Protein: CASSRSPGNRETQYF.

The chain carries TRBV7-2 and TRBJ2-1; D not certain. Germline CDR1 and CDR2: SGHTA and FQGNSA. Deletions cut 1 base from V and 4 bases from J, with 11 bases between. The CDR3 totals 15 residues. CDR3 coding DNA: TGTGCCAGCAGCTTAGATACATCACGTTACAATGAGCAGTTCTTC. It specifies CASSLDTSRYNEQFF. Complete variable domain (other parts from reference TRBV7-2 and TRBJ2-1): GAGVSQSPSNKVTEKGKDVELRCDPISGHTALYWYRQSLGQGLEFLIYFQGNSAPDKSGLPSDRFSAERTGGSVSTLTIQRTQQEDSAVYLCASSLDTSRYNEQFFGPGTRLTVL.

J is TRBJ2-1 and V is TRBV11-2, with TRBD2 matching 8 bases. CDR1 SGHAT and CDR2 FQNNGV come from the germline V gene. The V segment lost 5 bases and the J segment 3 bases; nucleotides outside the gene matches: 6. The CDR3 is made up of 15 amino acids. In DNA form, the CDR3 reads TGTGCCAGCAGCCCGATCGGGGGGGGCTACAATGAGCAGTTCTTC. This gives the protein CASSPIGGGYNEQFF.

The CDR3 loop is CASSEWEAYEQYF. Written as DNA, the CDR3 is TGTGCCAGCAGTGAATGGGAGGCCTACGAGCAGTACTTC. The rearrangement links TRBV25-1 to TRBJ2-7; TRBD2 is a possible D gene (6 bases). CDR1 MGHDK and CDR2 SYGVNS come from the germline V gene. Between the trimmed V and J ends, which lost 1 base and 2 bases, there was a span of 6 bases. The CDR3 spans 13 residues.

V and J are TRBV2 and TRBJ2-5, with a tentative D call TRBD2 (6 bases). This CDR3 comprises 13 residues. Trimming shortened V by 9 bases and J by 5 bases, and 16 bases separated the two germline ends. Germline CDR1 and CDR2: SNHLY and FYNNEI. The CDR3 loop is CASGEEGMETQYF. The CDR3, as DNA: TGTGCCAGTGGGGAGGAGGGTATGGAGACCCAGTACTTC.

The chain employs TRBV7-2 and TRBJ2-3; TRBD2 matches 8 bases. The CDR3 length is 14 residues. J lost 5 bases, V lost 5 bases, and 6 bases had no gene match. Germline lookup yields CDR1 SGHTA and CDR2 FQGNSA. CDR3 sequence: CASSDSLAGDTQYF. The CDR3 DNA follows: TGTGCCAGCAGCGACAGTCTAGCGGGAGATACGCAGTATTTT.

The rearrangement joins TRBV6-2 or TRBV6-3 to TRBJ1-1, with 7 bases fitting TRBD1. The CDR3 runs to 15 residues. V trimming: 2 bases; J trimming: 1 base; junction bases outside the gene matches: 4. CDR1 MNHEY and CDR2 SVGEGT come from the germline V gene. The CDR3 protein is CASSYRGLWNTEAFF. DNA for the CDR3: TGTGCCAGCAGTTACAGGGGGCTCTGGAACACTGAAGCTTTCTTT.

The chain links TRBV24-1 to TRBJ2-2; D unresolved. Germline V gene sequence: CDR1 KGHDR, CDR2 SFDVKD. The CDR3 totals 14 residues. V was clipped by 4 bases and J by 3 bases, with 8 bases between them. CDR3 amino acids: CATSDEAYTGELFF. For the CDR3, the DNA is TGTGCCACCAGTGACGAGGCTTACACCGGGGAGCTGTTTTTT.

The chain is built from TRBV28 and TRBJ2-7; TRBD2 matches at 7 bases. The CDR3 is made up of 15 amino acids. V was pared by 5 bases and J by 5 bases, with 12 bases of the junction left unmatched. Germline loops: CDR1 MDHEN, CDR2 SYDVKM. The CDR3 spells CASSGARLALDEQYF. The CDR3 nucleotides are TGTGCCAGCAGTGGGGCGAGACTAGCCCTCGACGAGCAGTACTTC.

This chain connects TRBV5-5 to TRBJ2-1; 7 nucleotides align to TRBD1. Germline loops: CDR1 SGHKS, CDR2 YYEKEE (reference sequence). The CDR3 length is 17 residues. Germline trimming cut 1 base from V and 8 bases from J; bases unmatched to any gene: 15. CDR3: CASSLRVGDRVGDEQFF. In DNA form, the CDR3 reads TGTGCCAGCAGCTTGAGGGTCGGCGACAGGGTGGGGGATGAGCAGTTCTTC.

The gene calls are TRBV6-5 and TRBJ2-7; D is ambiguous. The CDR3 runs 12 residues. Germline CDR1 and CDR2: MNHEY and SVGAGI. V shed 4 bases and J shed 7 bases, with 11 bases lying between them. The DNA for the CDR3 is TGTGCCAGCAGTTCTAGTAGTAAAGAGCAGTACTTC. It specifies CASSSSSKEQYF.

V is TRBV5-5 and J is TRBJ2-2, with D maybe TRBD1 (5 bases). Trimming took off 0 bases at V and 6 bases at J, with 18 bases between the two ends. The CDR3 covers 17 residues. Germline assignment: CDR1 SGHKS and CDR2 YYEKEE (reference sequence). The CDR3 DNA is TGTGCCAGCAGCTTGGAAGGGGCAGGCCCAAGGCCCGGGGAGCTGTTTTTT. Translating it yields CASSLEGAGPRPGELFF.

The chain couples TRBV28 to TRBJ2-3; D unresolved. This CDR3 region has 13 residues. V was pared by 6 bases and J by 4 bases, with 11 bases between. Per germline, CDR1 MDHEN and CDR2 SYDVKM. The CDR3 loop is CASSQMNADTQYF. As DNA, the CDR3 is TGTGCCAGCAGCCAGATGAACGCAGATACGCAGTATTTT.

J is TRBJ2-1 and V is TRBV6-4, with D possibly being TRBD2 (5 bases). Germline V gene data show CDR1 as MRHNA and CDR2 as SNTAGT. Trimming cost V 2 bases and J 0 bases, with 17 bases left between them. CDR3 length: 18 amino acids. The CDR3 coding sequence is TGTGCCAGCAGTGACCCCTTCTTTACGGGAAGCTCCTACAATGAGCAGTTCTTC. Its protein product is CASSDPFFTGSSYNEQFF.